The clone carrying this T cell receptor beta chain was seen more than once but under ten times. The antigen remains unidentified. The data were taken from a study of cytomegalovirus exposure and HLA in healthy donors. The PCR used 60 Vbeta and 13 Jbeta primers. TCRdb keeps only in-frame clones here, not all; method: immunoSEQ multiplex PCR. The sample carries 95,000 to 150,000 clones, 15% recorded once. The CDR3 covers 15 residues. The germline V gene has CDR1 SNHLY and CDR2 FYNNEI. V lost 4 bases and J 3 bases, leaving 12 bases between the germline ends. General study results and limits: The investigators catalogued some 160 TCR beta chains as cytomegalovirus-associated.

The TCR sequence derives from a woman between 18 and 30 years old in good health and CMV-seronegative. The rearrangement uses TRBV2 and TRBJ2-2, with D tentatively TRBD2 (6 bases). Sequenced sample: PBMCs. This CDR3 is CASSVQRAHTGELFF. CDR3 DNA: TGTGCCAGCAGTGTCCAGCGGGCTCACACCGGGGAGCTGTTTTTT.